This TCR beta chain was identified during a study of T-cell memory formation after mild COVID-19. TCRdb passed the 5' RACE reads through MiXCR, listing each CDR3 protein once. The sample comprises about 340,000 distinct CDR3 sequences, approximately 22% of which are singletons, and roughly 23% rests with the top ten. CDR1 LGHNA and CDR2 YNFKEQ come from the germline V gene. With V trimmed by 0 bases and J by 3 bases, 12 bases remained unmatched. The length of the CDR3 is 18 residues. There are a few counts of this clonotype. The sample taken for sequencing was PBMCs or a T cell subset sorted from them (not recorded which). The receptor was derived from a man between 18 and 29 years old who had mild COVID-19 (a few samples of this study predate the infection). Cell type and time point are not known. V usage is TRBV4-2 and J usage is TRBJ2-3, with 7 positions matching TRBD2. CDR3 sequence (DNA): TGTGCCAGCAGCCAAGATCTCCTCACTAGCGTCCAGACAGATACGCAGTATTTT. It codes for CASSQDLLTSVQTDTQYF.